A single sample gave rise to the 8 T cell receptor beta chains below, sequenced in a study of T cell changes during pregnancy in multiple sclerosis (dated by TCRdb to about 2019). Libraries were made using the immunoSEQ multiplex PCR assay. The clones in this table, taken by TCRdb from immuneACCESS, are in-frame only. Not every clone is retained; where verified, under half of the shortfall comes from an unresolved V gene, and the cause of the rest is unknown. Across this sample there are 15,000 or so clones, with 80% to 90% seen only once. About 20% of the sample comes from the top ten. The material was CD8+ T cells from peripheral blood mononuclear cells, obtained in the first trimester of pregnancy. These receptors were obtained from a female donor with multiple sclerosis, enrolled in a pregnancy study.

The chain recombines TRBV5-4 with TRBJ2-3, with TRBD2 matching 7 bases. CDR1 and CDR2 from the germline V gene are SGHNT and YYREEE (reference sequence). Trimming at V came to 2 bases and at J to 6 bases, leaving 9 bases not matched to a gene. CDR3 size: 15 residues. CDR3 DNA sequence: TGTGCCAGCAGCTTAAAGCGGGAAGTAAAGGATACGCAGTATTTT. Translated, it gives CASSLKREVKDTQYF.

This chain uses TRBV19 with TRBJ1-5; TRBD1 agrees at 8 bases. This CDR3 contains 15 residues. CDR1 is LNHDA, CDR2 SQIVND, per germline (reference sequence). The trim removed 4 bases at V and 6 bases at J, leaving 8 bases unmatched. The CDR3 region is CASSTPGQGTQPQHF. CDR3 coding DNA: TGTGCCAGTAGTACACCCGGACAGGGCACTCAGCCCCAGCATTTT. Combining the CDR3 with reference TRBV19 and TRBJ1-5 gives the whole variable domain DGGITQSPKYLFRKEGQNVTLSCEQNLNHDAMYWYRQDPGQGLRLIYYSQIVNDFQKGDIAEGYSVSREKKESFPLTVTSAQKNPTAFYLCASSTPGQGTQPQHFGDGTRLSIL.

This chain links TRBV6-1 with TRBJ2-3, with D perhaps TRBD1 (5 bases). Trimming stripped 8 bases from V and 2 bases from J, with 14 bases between. Germline V gene data show CDR1 as MNHNS and CDR2 as SASEGT. The CDR3 is 14 amino acids. Written as DNA, the CDR3 is TGTGCCAGCGACAGTACCTCTCCCACAGATACGCAGTATTTT. This gives the protein CASDSTSPTDTQYF.

This clone was counted only a few times. The rearrangement links TRBV12-5 to TRBJ1-1; D is perhaps TRBD1 (5 bases). V lost 1 base and J lost 3, with 9 bases in between. Germline CDR1 reads LGHNT; CDR2 reads FRNRAP. CDR3 length: 14 amino acids. CDR3 in DNA: TGTGCTAGTGGTTTGGGGTTAGGGGACACTGAAGCTTTCTTT. Translation gives CASGLGLGDTEAFF.

The chain is built from TRBV7-3 and TRBJ2-2; TRBD1 is a possible D gene (6 bases). Germline V gene data show CDR1 as SGHTA and CDR2 as FQGTGA. V was shortened by 7 bases and J by 4 bases, with 7 bases between the two germline ends. This CDR3 region has 12 residues. DNA of the CDR3: TGTGCCAGCATGGGGGCCACCGGGGAGCTGTTTTTT. Translation: CASMGATGELFF. Looking up the rest from reference TRBV7-3 and TRBJ2-2 gives the full variable domain: GAGVSQTPSNKVTEKGKYVELRCDPISGHTALYWYRQSLGQGPEFLIYFQGTGAADDSGLPNDRFFAVRPEGSVSTLKIQRTERGDSAVYLCASMGATGELFFGEGSRLTVL.

V gene TRBV5-6 combines with J gene TRBJ2-3; possibly TRBD1 for D (6 bases). Germline CDR1 SGHDT, CDR2 YYEEEE. The CDR3 sequence is 17 residues long. Trimming took 5 bases from V and 2 from J, leaving 21 bases between them. CDR3 DNA sequence: TGTGCCAGCAGTTCCCGTCCCGGACAGTTATTCACAGATACGCAGTATTTT. The encoded protein is CASSSRPGQLFTDTQYF.

CDR3 sequence: CSSTTSGFYNEQFF. CDR3 nucleotides: TGCAGCTCAACAACTAGCGGGTTCTACAATGAGCAGTTCTTC. The chain joins TRBV29-1 to TRBJ2-1; 9 bases agree with TRBD2. The CDR3 runs 14 residues. J was trimmed by 3 bases and V by 8 bases; bases with no gene match: 8. Per the germline V gene, CDR1 is SQVTM and CDR2 is ANQGSEA.

The V call is TRBV7-6, the J call TRBJ2-7; the D is unclear. Deletions cut 2 bases from V and 4 bases from J, with 9 bases between. CDR3 length: 13 amino acids. The germline V gene has CDR1 SGHVS and CDR2 FNYEAQ. The CDR3 bases are TGTGCCAGCAGCTTAAAGCTGTGGTACGAGCAGTACTTC. Encoded protein: CASSLKLWYEQYF.